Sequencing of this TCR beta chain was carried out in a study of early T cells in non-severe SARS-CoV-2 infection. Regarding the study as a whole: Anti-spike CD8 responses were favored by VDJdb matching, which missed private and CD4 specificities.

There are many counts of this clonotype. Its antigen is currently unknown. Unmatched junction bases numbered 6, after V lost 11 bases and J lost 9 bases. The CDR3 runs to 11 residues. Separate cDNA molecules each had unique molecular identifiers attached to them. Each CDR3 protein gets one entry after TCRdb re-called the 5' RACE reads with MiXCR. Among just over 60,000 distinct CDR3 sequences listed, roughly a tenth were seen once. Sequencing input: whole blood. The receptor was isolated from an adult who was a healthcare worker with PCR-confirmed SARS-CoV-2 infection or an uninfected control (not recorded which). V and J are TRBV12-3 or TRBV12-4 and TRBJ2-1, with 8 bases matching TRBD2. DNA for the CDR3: TGTGCCTCGGGGGGGCTCAGTGAGCAGTTCTTC. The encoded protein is CASGGLSEQFF.